A single sample is the source of the 18 T cell receptor beta chains below, sequenced in a study of T cells in localized non-small cell lung cancer. Using immunoSEQ multiplex PCR, the repertoire was profiled, and TCRdb retains in-frame clones only, with some absent. The data show around 29,000 clones, 88% seen once. The source material was peripheral blood, sampled before any cancer treatment. These receptor sequences come from a female donor aged 60 or older with stage III squamous cell lung carcinoma.

This clone appeared once. One junction end does not reproduce the germline sequence, and a read error may be involved. The rearrangement links TRBV28 to TRBJ1-2; 10 bases agree with TRBD1. Germline V gives CDR1 MDHEN, CDR2 SYDVKM. The CDR3 is 13 residues long. CDR3 nucleotide sequence: TGTGCCAGCAGTCTCCCCGGCGGACAGGGGGGAGCCTTC. Protein sequence: CASSLPGGQGGAF.

The gene calls are TRBV29-1 and TRBJ2-1; TRBD1 is a possible D gene (6 bases). The V end lost 6 bases, the J end lost 10 bases, and 16 bases lay between the germline ends. Germline CDR1 and CDR2: SQVTM and ANQGSEA. The CDR3 contains 12 residues. The CDR3 is CSVGVGGLEQFF. The CDR3 DNA sequence: TGCAGCGTCGGGGTTGGGGGCTTGGAGCAGTTCTTC.

The rearrangement links TRBV19 to TRBJ2-1, with TRBD2 identical over 7 bases. Germline V gene data show CDR1 as LNHDA and CDR2 as SQIVND (reference sequence). V lost 6 bases and J lost 2; bases outside the gene matches: 7. The CDR3 runs to 15 residues. The CDR3 DNA follows: TGTGCCAGTAGCCCGACTAGCCTCCCCTACAATGAGCAGTTCTTC. Encoded protein: CASSPTSLPYNEQFF.

V gene TRBV30 combines with J gene TRBJ1-3; unclear D gene. Between the trimmed V and J ends, which lost 0 bases and 0 bases, there was a span of 6 bases. This CDR3 has 14 residues. Germline V lookup: CDR1 GTSNPN, CDR2 SVGIG (reference sequence). The CDR3 region has the DNA TGTGCCTGGAGTGTTTCCAGCTCTGGAAACACCATATATTTT. Its protein is CAWSVSSSGNTIYF.

The genes are TRBV28 and TRBJ1-2; D remains ambiguous. V gave up 3 bases and J gave up 5 bases, with 7 bases separating them. This CDR3 is 12 amino acids long. The V gene's germline CDR1 is MDHEN and CDR2 SYDVKM. As DNA, the CDR3 is TGTGCCAGCAGTTTTTCCGAGTATGGCTACACCTTC. This gives the protein CASSFSEYGYTF.

This chain's CDR3 is CASCRNRGRQPQHF. For the CDR3, the DNA is TGTGCCAGCTGCCGGAACAGGGGAAGGCAGCCCCAGCATTTT. The V call is TRBV21-1, the J call TRBJ1-5; the table gives TRBD1 as D, unverified against the DNA. TRBV21-1 counts as a pseudogene. The CDR3 length is 14 residues.

The chain joins TRBV5-1 to TRBJ2-2; 8 nucleotides line up with TRBD2. The V and J ends lost 1 base and 1 base, in that order; junction bases with no gene match: 3. In germline, CDR1 is SGHRS, CDR2 YFSETQ. The CDR3 loop spans 16 amino acids. The CDR3 protein is CASSLSGGKNTGELFF. In DNA, the CDR3 is TGCGCCAGCAGCTTGAGCGGGGGCAAGAACACCGGGGAGCTGTTTTTT.

The chain links TRBV10-3 to TRBJ1-3, with D tentatively TRBD1 (6 bases). Per germline, CDR1 ENHRY and CDR2 SYGVKD. Trimming took 10 bases from V and 0 from J, leaving 19 bases between them. This CDR3 region has 16 residues. CDR3 in DNA: TGTGCCAGCACAGGGAAATCTGAAAGCTCTGGAAACACCATATATTTT. It specifies CASTGKSESSGNTIYF.

The chain links TRBV5-4 to TRBJ1-1; maybe TRBD1 (5 bases). CDR3 length equals 16 residues. V lost 0 bases and J lost 0, with 12 bases in between. Per germline, CDR1 SGHNT and CDR2 YYREEE (reference sequence). The DNA of the CDR3 is TGTGCCAGCAGCTTGGGGGGGTCTGGGATGAACACTGAAGCTTTCTTT. It is translated as CASSLGGSGMNTEAFF.

The chain links TRBV6-6 to TRBJ2-3, with TRBD1 as a possible D gene (8 bases). The germline V gene encodes CDR1 MNHNY and CDR2 SVGAGI (reference sequence). The V end was cut by 6 bases, the J end by 0 bases, with 16 bases between. This CDR3 has 16 amino acids. The CDR3 DNA is TGTGCCAGCAGCAACAGGGGGGGAACTAGCACAGATACGCAGTATTTT. It encodes CASSNRGGTSTDTQYF.

This clone was detected only a few times. The gene calls are TRBV5-6 and TRBJ1-5, with unresolved D. Germline loops: CDR1 SGHDT, CDR2 YYEEEE. This CDR3 has 12 amino acids. V gave up 2 bases and J gave up 3 bases, with 3 bases separating them. The CDR3: CASSFNNQPQHF. In nucleotides, the CDR3 is TGTGCCAGCAGCTTCAACAATCAGCCCCAGCATTTT.

This clone has only one observation. The rearrangement joins TRBV7-9 to TRBJ1-1, with D tentatively TRBD1 (6 bases). The ends were cut back, 5 bases at V and 4 bases at J, with 14 bases in the middle. Per germline, CDR1 SEHNR and CDR2 FQNEAQ (reference sequence). The CDR3 runs 14 residues. The CDR3 protein is CASSRQGRGTEAFF. The CDR3 region has the DNA TGTGCCAGCAGCCGCCAGGGGAGAGGCACTGAAGCTTTCTTT.

V is TRBV7-6 and J is TRBJ2-7, with D possibly matching TRBD2 (5 bases). Germline CDR1 SGHVS, CDR2 FNYEAQ. CDR3 length equals 16 residues. Trimming left V 0 bases short and J 0 bases short, with 12 bases between. The DNA for the CDR3 is TGTGCCAGCAGCTTAGCTCCTAGCTCTGACTCCTACGAGCAGTACTTC. Protein product: CASSLAPSSDSYEQYF.

This sequence joins TRBV7-9 and TRBJ2-1, with TRBD2 matching 8 bases. There are 19 residues in the CDR3. Trimming took 4 bases from V and 0 from J; bases not matched to a gene: 14. The germline CDR1 and CDR2 sequences are SEHNR and FQNEAQ (reference sequence). The CDR3, as DNA: TGTGCCAGCAGCTCCGGATCTGGACTAGCTGCAATCTCCTACAATGAGCAGTTCTTC. Protein sequence: CASSSGSGLAAISYNEQFF.

V usage is TRBV30 and J usage is TRBJ1-2; D is possibly TRBD1 (5 bases). Germline assignment: CDR1 GTSNPN and CDR2 SVGIG (reference sequence). This CDR3 has 12 amino acids. Trimming left V 2 bases short and J 6 bases short, with 10 bases between. The CDR3 loop is CAWSRRGDGYTF. The CDR3 nucleotides read TGTGCCTGGAGTCGGAGGGGCGATGGCTACACCTTC.

The rearrangement links TRBV28 to TRBJ2-7; a weak D match, TRBD1 (6 bases). This CDR3 is built from 14 residues. Trimming pared 5 bases from V and 0 bases from J, leaving 11 bases between. From germline, CDR1 is MDHEN and CDR2 SYDVKM. This CDR3 reads CASSPRTASYEQYF. The CDR3 DNA sequence: TGTGCCAGCAGTCCCAGGACAGCCTCCTACGAGCAGTACTTC.

The chain's CDR3 is CASSRKQGQETQYF. As DNA, the CDR3 is TGTGCCAGCTCACGTAAACAGGGGCAAGAGACCCAGTACTTC. The gene calls are TRBV18 and TRBJ2-5, with 7 nucleotides matching TRBD1. With V trimmed by 4 bases and J by 2 bases, 4 bases remained unmatched. The CDR3 has 14 amino acids. The germline V gene has CDR1 KGHSH and CDR2 LQKENI.

This clone was observed a single time. The rearrangement joins TRBV9 to TRBJ2-7; 8 bases line up with TRBD2. Germline CDR1 and CDR2: SGDLS and YYNGEE. The CDR3 totals 14 residues. Trimming took 4 bases from V and 2 from J; bases not matched to a gene: 5. CDR3 DNA: TGTGCCAGCAGCCCCCTAGCGGGCGCCTACGAGCAGTACTTC. It codes for CASSPLAGAYEQYF.